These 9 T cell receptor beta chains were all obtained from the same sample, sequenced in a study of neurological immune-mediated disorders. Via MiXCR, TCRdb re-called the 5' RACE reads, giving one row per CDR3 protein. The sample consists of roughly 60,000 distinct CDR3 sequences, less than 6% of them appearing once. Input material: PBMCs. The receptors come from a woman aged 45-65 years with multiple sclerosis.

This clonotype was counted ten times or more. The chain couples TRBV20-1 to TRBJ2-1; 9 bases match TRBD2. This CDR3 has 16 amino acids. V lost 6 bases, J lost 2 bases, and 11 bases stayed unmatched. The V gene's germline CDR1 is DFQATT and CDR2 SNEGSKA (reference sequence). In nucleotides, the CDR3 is TGCAGTGCCCAGAAGACCAGCGGGGGGACCTACAATGAGCAGTTCTTC. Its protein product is CSAQKTSGGTYNEQFF.

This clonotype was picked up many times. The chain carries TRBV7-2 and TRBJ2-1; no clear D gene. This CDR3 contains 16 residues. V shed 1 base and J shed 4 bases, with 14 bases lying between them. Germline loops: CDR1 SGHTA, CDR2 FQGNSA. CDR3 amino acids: CASSLGPSQVYNEQFF. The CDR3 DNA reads TGTGCCAGCAGCTTAGGTCCCAGCCAGGTTTACAATGAGCAGTTCTTC.

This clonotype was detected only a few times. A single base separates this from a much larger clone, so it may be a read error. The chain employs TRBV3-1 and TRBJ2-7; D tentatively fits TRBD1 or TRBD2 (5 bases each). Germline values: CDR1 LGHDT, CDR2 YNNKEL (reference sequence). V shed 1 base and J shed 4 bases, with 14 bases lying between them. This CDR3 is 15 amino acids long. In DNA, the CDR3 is TGTGCCAGCAGCCAAGGGGCTAGAGGGGAGTACGAGCAGTACTTC. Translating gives CASSQGARGEYEQYF.

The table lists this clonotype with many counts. This CDR3 reads CASSEYQGSEQYV. CDR3 coding DNA: TGCGCCAGCAGTGAATATCAGGGAAGCGAGCAGTACGTC. The rearrangement links TRBV10-1 to TRBJ2-7, with TRBD1 as a possible D gene (5 bases). Germline V gene sequence: CDR1 WNHNN, CDR2 SYGVQD (reference sequence). There are 13 residues in the CDR3. Trimming pared 3 bases from V and 6 bases from J, leaving 12 bases between.

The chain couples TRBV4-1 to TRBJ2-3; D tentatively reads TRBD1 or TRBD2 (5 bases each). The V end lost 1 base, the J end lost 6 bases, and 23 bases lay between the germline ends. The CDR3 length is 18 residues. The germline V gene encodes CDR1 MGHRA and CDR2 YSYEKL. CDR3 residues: CASSQGGFGFTPRDTQYF. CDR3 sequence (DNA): TGCGCCAGCAGCCAAGGGGGGTTTGGATTTACCCCGCGGGATACGCAGTATTTT.

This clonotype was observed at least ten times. The CDR3: CASSPATEKLFF. The CDR3 DNA reads as TGTGCCAGCAGCCCCGCGACGGAAAAACTGTTTTTT. The chain combines TRBV7-9 with TRBJ1-4, with D unresolved. Germline values: CDR1 SEHNR, CDR2 FQNEAQ (reference sequence). V shed 5 bases and J shed 8 bases, with 9 bases lying between them. The CDR3 runs 12 residues.

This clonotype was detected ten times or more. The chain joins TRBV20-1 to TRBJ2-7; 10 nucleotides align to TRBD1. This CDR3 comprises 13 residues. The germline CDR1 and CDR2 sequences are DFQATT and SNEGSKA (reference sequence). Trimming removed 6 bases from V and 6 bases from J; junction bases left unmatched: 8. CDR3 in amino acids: CSAPGQGSSEQYF. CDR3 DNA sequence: TGCAGTGCCCCGGGACAGGGGTCATCCGAGCAGTACTTC.

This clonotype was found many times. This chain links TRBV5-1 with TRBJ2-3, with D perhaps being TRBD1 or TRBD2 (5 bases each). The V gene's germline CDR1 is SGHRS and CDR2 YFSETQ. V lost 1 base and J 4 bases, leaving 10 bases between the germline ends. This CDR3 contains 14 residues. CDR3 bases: TGCGCCAGCAGCTTGAGTGGGGGTGCAGATACGCAGTATTTT. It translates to CASSLSGGADTQYF.

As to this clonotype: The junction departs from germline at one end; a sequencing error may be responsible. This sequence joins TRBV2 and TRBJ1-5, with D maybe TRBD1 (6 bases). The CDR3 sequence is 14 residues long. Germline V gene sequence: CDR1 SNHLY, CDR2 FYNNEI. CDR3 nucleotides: TGTGCCAGCAAGGCGGGCAGGGGCAATCAGCCCCAGAATTTT. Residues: CASKAGRGNQPQNF.